This TCR beta chain is drawn from a study of T cells expressing NK-cell markers. Broader study findings: It is unclear if expanded NKG2C-expressing clones target HCMV antigens.

TCRdb reprocessed the 5' RACE reads and reports one entry per CDR3 protein, with no DNA. Its clone listing holds about 260,000 distinct CDR3 sequences. Remarks on this clonotype: Its antigen is not identified.

The CDR3 contains 17 residues. CDR1 is DFQATT and CDR2 is SNEGSKA in the germline V gene (reference sequence). This sequence originates from a woman aged 18 to 75 in good health. The chain joins TRBV20-1 to TRBJ2-7; TCRdb's D call, TRBD2, is unchecked because there is no DNA. The material sequenced was blood T cells: a sorted CD56 or NKG2C T cell subset, CD4+ or CD8+ T cells, or bulk PBMC T cells (not recorded which). This CDR3 is CSARDLRLAGGPGEQYF.